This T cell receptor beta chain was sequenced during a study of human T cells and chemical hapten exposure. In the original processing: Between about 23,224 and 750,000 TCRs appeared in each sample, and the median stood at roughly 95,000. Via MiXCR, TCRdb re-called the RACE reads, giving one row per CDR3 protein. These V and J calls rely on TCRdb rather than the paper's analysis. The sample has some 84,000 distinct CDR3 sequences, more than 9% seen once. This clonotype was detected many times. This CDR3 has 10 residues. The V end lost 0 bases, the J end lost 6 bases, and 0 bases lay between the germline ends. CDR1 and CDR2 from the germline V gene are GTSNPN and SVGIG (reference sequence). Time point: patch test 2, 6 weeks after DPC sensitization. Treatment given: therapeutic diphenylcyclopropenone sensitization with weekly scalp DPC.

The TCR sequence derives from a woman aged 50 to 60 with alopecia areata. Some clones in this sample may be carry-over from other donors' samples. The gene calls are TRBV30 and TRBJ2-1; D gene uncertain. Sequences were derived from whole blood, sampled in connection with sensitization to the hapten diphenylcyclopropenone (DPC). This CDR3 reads CAWSVNEQFF. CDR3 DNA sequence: TGTGCCTGGAGTGTCAATGAGCAGTTCTTC.